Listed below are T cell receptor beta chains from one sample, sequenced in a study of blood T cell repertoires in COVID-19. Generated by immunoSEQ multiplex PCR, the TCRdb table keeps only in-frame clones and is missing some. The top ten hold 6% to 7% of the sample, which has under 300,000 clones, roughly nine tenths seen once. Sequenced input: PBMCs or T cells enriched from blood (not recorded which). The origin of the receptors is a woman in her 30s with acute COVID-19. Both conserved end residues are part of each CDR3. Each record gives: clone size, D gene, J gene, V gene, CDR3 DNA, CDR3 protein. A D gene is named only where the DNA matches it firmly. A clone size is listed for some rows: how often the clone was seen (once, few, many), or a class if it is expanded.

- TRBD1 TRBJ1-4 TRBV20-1 TGCAGTGCAGGACAGGGTGAAAAACTGTTTTTT CSAGQGEKLFF
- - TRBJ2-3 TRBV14 TGTGCCAGCAGCCCAAGCGGACCGGCGACAGATACGCAGTATTTT CASSPSGPATDTQYF
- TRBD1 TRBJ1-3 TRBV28 TGTGCCAGCAGTACGGGACAGGGAAACACCATATATTTT CASSTGQGNTIYF
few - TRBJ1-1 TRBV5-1 TGCGCCAGCAGCTTGGACAGATCAGAAGCTTTCTTT CASSLDRSEAFF
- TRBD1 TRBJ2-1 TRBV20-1 TGCAGTGCTAGTTCTCAGGGGGTATACAATGAGCAGTTCTTC CSASSQGVYNEQFF
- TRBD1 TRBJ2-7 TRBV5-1 TGCGCCAGCAGCTTGGTAACAGGGGAGCACAACGAGCAGTACTTC CASSLVTGEHNEQYF
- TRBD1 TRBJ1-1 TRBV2 TGTGCCAGGGGACAGATGAACACTGAAGCTTTCTTT CARGQMNTEAFF
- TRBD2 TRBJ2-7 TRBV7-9 TGTGCCAGCAGCTTATACAGCGGGAGTTCCTACGAGCAGTACTTC CASSLYSGSSYEQYF
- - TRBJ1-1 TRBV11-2 TGTGCCAGCAGCTTCGACGGAGGTTTGTACACTGAAGCTTTCTTT CASSFDGGLYTEAFF
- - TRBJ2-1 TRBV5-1 TGCGCCAGCAGCTTGGGGAGGTTAAGCTCCTACAATGAGCAGTTCTTC CASSLGRLSSYNEQFF
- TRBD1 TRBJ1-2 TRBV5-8 TGTGCCAGCAGCAACGGACAGGGGACGTGGCAGGGCTACACCTTC CASSNGQGTWQGYTF
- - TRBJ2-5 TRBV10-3 TGTGCCATCAGTGATTTCAGGGAAGAGACCCAGTACTTC CAISDFREETQYF
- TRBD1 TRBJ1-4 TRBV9 TGTGCCAGCAGCGTAGACGGGGGCGGTCAGGGGGCAACTAATGAAAAACTGTTTTTT CASSVDGGGQGATNEKLFF
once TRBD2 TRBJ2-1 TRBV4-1 TGCGCCAGCAGCCAAGGACTTCTTCTAGCGGGAGGCAATGAGCAGTTCTTC CASSQGLLLAGGNEQFF
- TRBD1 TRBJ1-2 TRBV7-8 TGTGCCAGCAGCTTACAGGGGGACTATGGCTACACCTTC CASSLQGDYGYTF
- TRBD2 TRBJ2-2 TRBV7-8 TGTGCCAGCAGCTCCATTCTCGGGACTAGCGGGAGTGCGGGCACCGGGGAGCTGTTTTTT CASSSILGTSGSAGTGELFF
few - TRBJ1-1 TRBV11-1 TGTGCCAGCAGCGCAACACAGAACACTGAAGCTTTCTTT CASSATQNTEAFF
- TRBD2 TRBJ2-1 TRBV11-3 TGTGCCAGCAGCGCCGGGACTAGCGGGGACAATGAGCAGTTCTTC CASSAGTSGDNEQFF
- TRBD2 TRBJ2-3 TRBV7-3 TGTGCCAGCAGCGTCGGGGGACTAGTCAGCACAGATACGCAGTATTTT CASSVGGLVSTDTQYF
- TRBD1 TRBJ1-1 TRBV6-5 TGTGCCAGCAATCAGGGGGCCTATGACACTGAAGCTTTCTTT CASNQGAYDTEAFF
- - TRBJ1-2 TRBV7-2 TGTGCCAGCACCCTTGGGGCAGAAGGGGGCTACACCTTC CASTLGAEGGYTF
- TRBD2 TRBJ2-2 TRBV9 TGTGCCAGCAGCCCACGGACTAGCGGGAGCACCGGGGAGCTGTTTTTT CASSPRTSGSTGELFF
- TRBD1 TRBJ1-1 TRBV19 TGTGCCAGGCTCCGGGACAGCCGAGAAAGGACTGAAGCTTTCTTT CARLRDSRERTEAFF
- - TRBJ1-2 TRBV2 TGTGCCAGCACGGAACAGACCTTGAGCTATGGCTACACCTTC CASTEQTLSYGYTF
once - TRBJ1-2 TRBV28 TGTGCCAGCAGTTTACTTCGTTATGGCTACACCTTC CASSLLRYGYTF
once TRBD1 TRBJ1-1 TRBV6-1 TGTGCCAGCAGTGAATTGTGGGGACAGCTGAACACTGAAGCTTTCTTT CASSELWGQLNTEAFF
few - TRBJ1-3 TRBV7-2 TGTGCCAGCAGCTCATATCAGGGGTCCGGAAACACCATATATTTT CASSSYQGSGNTIYF
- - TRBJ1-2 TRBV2 TGTGCCACCTTCTCTCTTTATGGCTACACCTTC CATFSLYGYTF
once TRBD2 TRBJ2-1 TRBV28 TGTGCCAGCAGTTTAAGCGGGGGGGCTGAGCAGTTCTTC CASSLSGGAEQFF
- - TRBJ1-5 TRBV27 TGTGCCAGCAGACCACAGGGTTTCAGCAATCAGCCCCAGCATTTT CASRPQGFSNQPQHF
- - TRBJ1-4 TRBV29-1 TGCAGCGCCTGGACAGACCTTAATGAAAAACTGTTTTTT CSAWTDLNEKLFF
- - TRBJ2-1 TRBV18 TGTGCCAGCTCAGCGAATGAGCAGTTCTTC CASSANEQFF
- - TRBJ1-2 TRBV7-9 TGTGCCAGCAGAGCGGCAGCCCTTTATGGCTACACCTTC CASRAAALYGYTF